This T cell receptor (beta chain) was observed in a study of response to subunit inactivated influenza vaccine. From the RT-PCR reads, TCRdb called clonotypes with MiXCR, one entry per CDR3 protein. Of 530,000 or so distinct CDR3 sequences in the sample, about 25% were seen once. V trimming: 5 bases; J trimming: 0 bases; junction bases outside the gene matches: 13. Germline-derived CDR1 and CDR2 are SGHAT and FQNNGV. The CDR3 loop spans 18 amino acids. Sequencing used CD4+ T cells sorted from PBMCs, obtained 5 days after vaccination. The chain has TRBV11-2 and TRBJ2-3; 8 bases match TRBD2. The sequence was obtained from a man aged 45 to 65 who received an inactivated influenza vaccine. CDR3 sequence reads: CASSQRSGGPSSTDTQYF. CDR3 in DNA: TGTGCCAGCAGCCAGAGGAGCGGGGGACCCTCTAGCACAGATACGCAGTATTTT.